This T cell receptor (beta chain) is from a study of blood T cell repertoires in COVID-19 (TCRdb year 2020). For context, the study as a whole: Samples from collaborators originated in the United States, Italy and Spain and spanned both the acute and convalescent phases of COVID-19. The material from the prospective study consisted of cDNA or gDNA derived from T cells, B-cell-depleted T cells, or PBMCs. The dataset comprised deeply sampled blood TCRbeta repertoires from subjects exposed to, actively infected with, or recovered from COVID-19. The repertoires were made available in a free public database intended to serve as a resource for research on the immune response to SARS-CoV-2. The samples were drawn from the first 160 participants of the ongoing ImmuneRACE study and from over a thousand subjects provided by 6 global collaborators. The sample metadata nearly always contained a de-identified subject ID, COVID-19 status, age in years and sex. Where HLA class I and class II types were available, the types were taken from metadata supplied by the sample provider, not from assay-based typing.

The CDR1 and CDR2 encoded by the germline V gene are SGHRS and YFSETQ. The CDR3, cysteine through phenylalanine, is 17 amino acids long. The retained sequence is limited to the CDR3, 51 bases, with the frame set at the first base. V and J are trimmed by 2 bases and 0 bases, and the gene matches miss 6 bases of the junction. About this clone itself: Which antigen it targets is not known. Per-base quality was not reported, and no clone a single base away is much larger than it.

The investigation overall reported the following: The amount of clinical and demographic metadata varied by source and participant and was provided uncurated.

TCRbeta CDR3 regions were amplified from genomic DNA by means of the immunoSEQ Assay, a bias-controlled multiplex PCR. Turning to the authors' computational methods: The number of nucleated cells in each sample was estimated from the amplification of reference gene primers within the assay. To quantify the absolute abundance of each unique TCRbeta CDR3 rearrangement, sequence reads were collapsed and filtered. Productive Simpson clonality was computed per sample as the square root of Simpson's diversity index over productive rearrangements. TCRdb provides this immuneACCESS table in a form limited to in-frame rearrangements. Some clones are lacking; in checked studies, under half of them reflect an unresolved V gene, and why the rest are absent is not known. The DNA was the basis for D and trimming; V, J and clone size are from that table. Within this sample are nearly 300,000 clones, with just under 90% of them counted one time only. The ten biggest clones cover 2.5% to 3% of the sample.

Participants in the prospective study were aged 18 to 89 years, lived in 20 to 25 United States geographic areas, and enrolled through a virtual design. In the prospective study, cohorts were assigned on the basis of participant-reported clinical history obtained from a screening survey and a study questionnaire. Exposed participants had been in contact with someone with a PCR-confirmed or clinician-diagnosed COVID-19 case within 2 weeks of study entry. In the prospective study, mobile phlebotomists collected whole blood, serum and a nasopharyngeal or oropharyngeal swab from each participant. Participants in the prospective study had the option to provide additional blood draws and questionnaires over an approximately two-month period. Blood samples from the prospective study were shipped frozen or at room temperature prior to DNA extraction.

The sample consisted of PBMCs or T cells enriched from blood (not recorded which). The receptor chain draws on TRBV5-1 and TRBJ2-4, with 9 central nucleotides matching TRBD2. The receptor's source is a woman between 45 and 60 years old who had been exposed to COVID-19. In nucleotide form, the sequence is TGCGCCAGCAGCTTAAGCGGGGGGTCACTAGCCAAAAACATTCAGTACTTC. Its protein is CASSLSGGSLAKNIQYF.